The 22 T cell receptor beta chains given below trace back to one sample, sequenced in a study of cytomegalovirus exposure and HLA in healthy donors. Some clones are missing from TCRdb's copy, which holds only in-frame ones; the method was immunoSEQ multiplex PCR. The sample lists around 120,000 clones, approximately 88% occurring once. The specimen was PBMCs. The receptors were sampled from a man younger than 35 in good health and CMV-seronegative.

This chain links TRBV6-1 with TRBJ1-2; tentatively, D is TRBD1 (5 bases). V dropped 2 bases and J dropped 6 bases, with 13 bases sitting between them. This CDR3 contains 14 residues. Germline CDR1 MNHNS, CDR2 SASEGT. CDR3 nucleotide sequence: TGTGCCAGCAGTGAATACGGGGGAACGGATGGCTACACCTTC. Protein sequence: CASSEYGGTDGYTF.

The V gene is TRBV5-4, the J gene TRBJ2-4; maybe TRBD1 (6 bases). The CDR3 spans 15 residues. The germline V gene has CDR1 SGHNT and CDR2 YYREEE (reference sequence). Trimming took off 2 bases at V and 0 bases at J, with 9 bases between the two ends. CDR3 nucleotide sequence: TGTGCCAGCAGCTTTGGGGGCGGAGCCAAAAACATTCAGTACTTC. Translating it yields CASSFGGGAKNIQYF.

This rearrangement joins TRBV19 to TRBJ2-1, with D tentatively TRBD1 (6 bases). Per the germline V gene, CDR1 is LNHDA and CDR2 is SQIVND (reference sequence). CDR3 length equals 12 residues. Trimming left V 1 base short and J 14 bases short, with 12 bases between. The CDR3 spells CASSIGGRGEFF. The CDR3 DNA follows: TGTGCCAGTAGTATAGGAGGCAGGGGTGAGTTCTTC.

The CDR3 loop is CTSSQATRGGGFYNEQFF. Here the CDR3 DNA reads TGCACCAGCAGCCAAGCGACGCGGGGGGGCGGTTTTTACAATGAGCAGTTCTTC. This rearrangement joins TRBV1 to TRBJ2-1; the DNA was not used to check the table's D call, TRBD2. TRBV1 is marked as a pseudogene. CDR3 length: 18 residues.

The chain employs TRBV4-1 and TRBJ2-1; possibly TRBD2 for D (6 bases). The germline V gene encodes CDR1 MGHRA and CDR2 YSYEKL. The V end lost 0 bases, the J end lost 4 bases, and 10 bases lay between the germline ends. The CDR3 sequence is 15 residues long. The CDR3 sequence: CASSQDLARYNEQFF. CDR3 sequence (DNA): TGCGCCAGCAGCCAAGACCTAGCGCGGTACAATGAGCAGTTCTTC.

This clone was counted a single time. The chain uses TRBV10-3 and TRBJ1-2; TRBD1 aligns across 11 bases. J was trimmed by 5 bases and V by 6 bases; bases with no gene match: 5. The germline CDR1 and CDR2 sequences are ENHRY and SYGVKD. The CDR3 length is 14 residues. Here the CDR3 DNA reads TGTGCCATCAGAAGGGACAGGGGGGAATATGGCTACACCTTC. Protein sequence: CAIRRDRGEYGYTF.

V usage is TRBV2 and J usage is TRBJ2-7; 9 bases agree with TRBD1. The ends lost 4 bases at V and 6 bases at J; junction bases unmatched: 7. Per germline, CDR1 SNHLY and CDR2 FYNNEI. The CDR3 runs to 14 residues. The CDR3 loop is CASSAWTGDLEQYF. The CDR3, as DNA: TGTGCCAGCAGTGCCTGGACAGGGGATCTCGAGCAGTACTTC.

The chain is built from TRBV28 and TRBJ2-7; a weak D match, TRBD1 (5 bases). V was clipped by 5 bases and J by 3 bases, with 17 bases between them. The germline V gene has CDR1 MDHEN and CDR2 SYDVKM. The CDR3 has 15 amino acids. The CDR3 sequence is CASSPNPPGHYEQYF. As DNA, the CDR3 is TGTGCCAGCAGTCCCAATCCACCTGGACACTACGAGCAGTACTTC.

This chain joins TRBV28 and TRBJ2-1; the D gene is possibly TRBD2 (6 bases). Germline V lookup: CDR1 MDHEN, CDR2 SYDVKM. The V and J ends lost 4 bases and 0 bases respectively, with 13 bases between them. The CDR3 has 16 residues. The CDR3 bases are TGTGCCAGCAGTTCGCACGGGGGTGGCTCCTACAATGAGCAGTTCTTC. Its protein is CASSSHGGGSYNEQFF.

A single count supports this clone. The CDR3 coding sequence is TGTGCCAGCAGCTCCTCGGTGGGACATCGCTCGGAGCAGTACTTC. It encodes CASSSSVGHRSEQYF. This sequence joins TRBV11-3 and TRBJ2-7; possible D gene TRBD1, 6 bases. The CDR3 has 15 residues. Germline CDR1 and CDR2: SGHNT and YENEEA. V was clipped by 4 bases and J by 7 bases, with 20 bases between them.

The chain links TRBV9 to TRBJ1-1; D may be TRBD1 (5 bases). Germline CDR1 SGDLS, CDR2 YYNGEE. Trimming stripped 0 bases from V and 1 base from J, with 13 bases between. The CDR3 has 16 amino acids. The CDR3 here is CASSVEPLTANTEAFF. The CDR3 DNA sequence: TGTGCCAGCAGCGTAGAGCCCCTGACAGCGAACACTGAAGCTTTCTTT.

This clone was found a few times. This chain joins TRBV4-1 and TRBJ1-1; unclear D gene. The germline CDR1 and CDR2 sequences are MGHRA and YSYEKL. Trimming took 1 base from V and 0 from J, leaving 3 bases between them. CDR3 length equals 13 residues. CDR3 residues: CASSQGVNTEAFF. In DNA form, the CDR3 reads TGCGCCAGCAGCCAAGGAGTGAACACTGAAGCTTTCTTT.

In this sample, this clone turned up once. This chain uses TRBV5-1 with TRBJ1-2; D is possibly TRBD1 (5 bases). The germline CDR1 and CDR2 sequences are SGHRS and YFSETQ. V was pared by 0 bases and J by 4 bases, with 10 bases between. The CDR3 loop spans 14 amino acids. The chain's CDR3 is CASSLDQGSYGYTF. CDR3 bases: TGCGCCAGCAGCTTGGACCAGGGTAGCTATGGCTACACCTTC. The entire variable domain, with the rest obtained from reference TRBV5-1 and TRBJ1-2, is as follows: KAGVTQTPRYLIKTRGQQVTLSCSPISGHRSVSWYQQTPGQGLQFLFEYFSETQRNKGNFPGRFSGRQFSNSRSEMNVSTLELGDSALYLCASSLDQGSYGYTFGSGTRLTVV.

V usage is TRBV10-1 and J usage is TRBJ2-7; 9 bases match TRBD1. The CDR3 has 14 amino acids. The germline gives CDR1 WNHNN, CDR2 SYGVQD (reference sequence). Trimming removed 5 bases from V and 2 bases from J; junction bases left unmatched: 4. The CDR3 nucleotides read TGCGCCAGCAGTCAGGGACAGGGACCCTACGAGCAGTACTTC. It translates to CASSQGQGPYEQYF.

The V gene is TRBV30, the J gene TRBJ1-6, with TRBD1 identical over 7 bases. The CDR3 is made up of 14 amino acids. The J segment lost 5 bases and the V segment lost 3 bases, leaving 4 bases of the junction unmatched. The germline V gene encodes CDR1 GTSNPN and CDR2 SVGIG (reference sequence). DNA for the CDR3: TGTGCCTGGAGCAGAGGGACAGATAATTCACCCCTCCACTTT. Translating it yields CAWSRGTDNSPLHF.

The CDR3: CASSEAGSGWPQHF. CDR3 DNA sequence: TGTGCCAGCAGTGAAGCGGGTTCGGGGTGGCCCCAGCATTTT. V gene TRBV6-1 combines with J gene TRBJ1-5; D call uncertain. Trimming removed 0 bases at V and 9 bases at J, with 12 bases between. Germline V lookup: CDR1 MNHNS, CDR2 SASEGT. CDR3 size: 14 residues.

V usage is TRBV5-6 and J usage is TRBJ2-5; 7 nucleotides match TRBD2. J was trimmed by 4 bases and V by 4 bases; bases with no gene match: 1. The CDR3 loop spans 12 amino acids. Per germline, CDR1 SGHDT and CDR2 YYEEEE. The chain's CDR3 is CASSGEGETQYF. CDR3 nucleotide sequence: TGTGCCAGCAGCGGGGAGGGAGAGACCCAGTACTTC.

The V call is TRBV6-6, the J call TRBJ1-5; 10 bases match TRBD1. CDR3 size: 15 residues. J was trimmed by 6 bases and V by 5 bases; bases with no gene match: 7. CDR1 is MNHNY and CDR2 is SVGAGI in the germline V gene (reference sequence). CDR3 nucleotides: TGTGCCAGCAGTCCGGGACAGGGGTCGGGTCAGCCCCAGCATTTT. Translated: CASSPGQGSGQPQHF.

The J gene is TRBJ2-7, the V gene TRBV7-9; D remains ambiguous. The CDR3 totals 14 residues. Germline values: CDR1 SEHNR, CDR2 FQNEAQ (reference sequence). Trimming cost V 0 bases and J 3 bases, with 9 bases left between them. CDR3 DNA: TGTGCCAGCAGCTTAGCTGGCAGAAACTACGAGCAGTACTTC. Protein product: CASSLAGRNYEQYF. The full variable domain, in which reference TRBV7-9 and TRBJ2-7 provide the parts outside the CDR3, is DTGVSQNPRHKITKRGQNVTFRCDPISEHNRLYWYRQTLGQGPEFLTYFQNEAQLEKSRLLSDRFSAERPKGSFSTLEIQRTEQGDSAMYLCASSLAGRNYEQYFGPGTRLTVT.

This sequence joins TRBV7-9 and TRBJ1-4; TRBD1 matches 8 bases. V trimming: 5 bases; J trimming: 5 bases; junction bases outside the gene matches: 4. This CDR3 contains 14 residues. Germline V gives CDR1 SEHNR, CDR2 FQNEAQ (reference sequence). The CDR3 protein is CASSLWTGNEKLFF. The CDR3 DNA reads TGTGCCAGCAGCCTATGGACAGGGAATGAAAAACTGTTTTTT.

This sequence joins TRBV5-4 and TRBJ1-2; 11 bases map to TRBD1. J lost 8 bases, V lost 5 bases, and 11 bases had no gene match. Germline CDR1 is SGHNT and CDR2 is YYREEE (reference sequence). The CDR3 loop spans 15 amino acids. Written as DNA, the CDR3 is TGTGCCAGCAGAAAAGCACCGGGACAGGGGGGAGGCTACACCTTC. Translating gives CASRKAPGQGGGYTF.

The V and J genes are TRBV5-8 and TRBJ1-4, with TRBD1 identical over 7 bases. Germline lookup yields CDR1 SGHTS and CDR2 YDEGEE. Trimming at V came to 0 bases and at J to 4 bases, leaving 6 bases not matched to a gene. The CDR3 is 16 amino acids. CDR3 protein: CASSLEVGTVNEKLFF. The CDR3 coding sequence is TGTGCCAGCAGCTTGGAAGTCGGGACAGTTAATGAAAAACTGTTTTTT.